Below, one T cell receptor beta chain is given with its context. This CDR3 has 15 residues. V shed 4 bases and J 3 bases; nucleotides not matched to a gene: 3. Germline-derived CDR1 and CDR2 are LNHDA and SQIVND (reference sequence). The sample is drawn from a study of cytomegalovirus exposure and HLA in healthy donors. The study ran its PCR with 60 Vbeta and 13 Jbeta primers. The repertoire was sequenced with immunoSEQ multiplex PCR; TCRdb's copy has only in-frame clones and lacks some. Among approximately 100,000 clones listed, more than 75% were seen once. Healthy people donating bone marrow made up the donors.

The sequence derives from a young woman in good health and CMV-seropositive. Sequencing was performed on PBMCs. This sequence joins TRBV19 and TRBJ2-1, with 10 positions matching TRBD2. The CDR3 loop reads CASSNLAGGYNEQFF. The CDR3 nucleotides read TGTGCCAGTAGTAACTTAGCGGGAGGCTACAATGAGCAGTTCTTC. Based on the CDR3 plus reference TRBV19 and TRBJ2-1, the full variable domain is DGGITQSPKYLFRKEGQNVTLSCEQNLNHDAMYWYRQDPGQGLRLIYYSQIVNDFQKGDIAEGYSVSREKKESFPLTVTSAQKNPTAFYLCASSNLAGGYNEQFFGPGTRLTVL.